The 15 T cell receptor beta chains below were found in one sample sequenced in a study of PD-L1 blockade in urothelial cancer. Time point reported: peripheral blood 6 weeks after treatment start. Assay used: immunoSEQ multiplex PCR; TCRdb lists only in-frame clones, some missing. The sample carries about 50,000 clones, approximately 86% recorded once. The specimen was PBMCs, collected around atezolizumab (anti-PD-L1) treatment. All receptors derive from a man aged 60-69 years with urothelial cancer.

V usage is TRBV4-1 and J usage is TRBJ1-1, with 7 nucleotides matching TRBD1. This CDR3 is 16 amino acids long. J was trimmed by 11 bases and V by 1 base; bases with no gene match: 16. Germline V gene sequence: CDR1 MGHRA, CDR2 YSYEKL. The CDR3 here is CASSQGREGGWFGAFF. The CDR3 DNA follows: TGCGCCAGCAGCCAAGGTCGGGAAGGGGGCTGGTTCGGCGCTTTCTTT.

The chain couples TRBV6-6 to TRBJ2-1, with D unclear. CDR1 and CDR2 (germline): MNHNY, SVGAGI (reference sequence). The CDR3 is 15 residues long. V was clipped by 0 bases and J by 0 bases, with 6 bases between them. The CDR3 DNA follows: TGTGCCAGCAGTTACTCCAGAAACTCCTACAATGAGCAGTTCTTC. Translation gives CASSYSRNSYNEQFF.

This chain links TRBV6-6 with TRBJ1-6; D uncertain. The germline V gene encodes CDR1 MNHNY and CDR2 SVGAGI (reference sequence). V lost 7 bases, J lost 9 bases, and 13 bases lay in between. The CDR3 sequence is 13 residues long. The DNA for the CDR3 is TGTGCCAGCAACGACATTACATTTTCACCCCTCCACTTT. It translates to CASNDITFSPLHF.

Notes on this clone: This sample includes further DNA sequences coding for the same CDR3. In DNA, the CDR3 is TGTGCCAGCAGCTTACGACAGGGTGGAGAGACCCAGTACTTC. Protein: CASSLRQGGETQYF. V gene TRBV13 combines with J gene TRBJ2-5; 7 bases fit TRBD1. The V gene end was trimmed by 2 bases and the J gene end by 4 bases; junction bases not matched to a gene: 4. The CDR3 has 14 residues. CDR1 PRHDT and CDR2 FYEKMQ come from the germline V gene (reference sequence).

This chain links TRBV9 with TRBJ2-3; 13 bases agree with TRBD2. Germline CDR1 SGDLS, CDR2 YYNGEE. The junction had 7 bases not matched to a gene; V was cut back by 2 bases and J by 4 bases. CDR3 length: 17 amino acids. CDR3 DNA: TGTGCCAGCAGCGTGACACTAGCGGGGGGGCCTGCAGATACGCAGTATTTT. Protein sequence: CASSVTLAGGPADTQYF. The full variable domain, with the rest looked up from reference TRBV9 and TRBJ2-3, is DSGVTQTPKHLITATGQRVTLRCSPRSGDLSVYWYQQSLDQGLQFLIQYYNGEERAKGNILERFSAQQFPDLHSELNLSSLELGDSALYFCASSVTLAGGPADTQYFGPGTRLTVL.

The chain recombines TRBV5-4 with TRBJ2-5, with 7 bases fitting TRBD1. The CDR3 extends over 13 amino acids. Trimming at V came to 4 bases and at J to 5 bases, leaving 5 bases not matched to a gene. Germline V lookup: CDR1 SGHNT, CDR2 YYREEE (reference sequence). This CDR3 is CASSPVGGETQYF. The CDR3, as DNA: TGTGCCAGCAGCCCAGTAGGGGGCGAGACCCAGTACTTC.

This rearrangement joins TRBV7-2 to TRBJ2-7; the match to TRBD2 covers 11 bases. This CDR3 contains 15 residues. Germline assignment: CDR1 SGHTA and CDR2 FQGNSA. With V trimmed by 5 bases and J by 7 bases, 10 bases remained unmatched. CDR3 amino acids: CASSNLAGGLGEQYF. The CDR3 nucleotides are TGTGCCAGCAGCAACCTAGCGGGGGGTCTCGGGGAGCAGTACTTC.

This clone was recorded once. The chain recombines TRBV10-3 with TRBJ1-1; maybe TRBD1 (5 bases). Germline-derived CDR1 and CDR2 are ENHRY and SYGVKD. The V gene lost 4 bases and the J gene lost 1 base, with 7 bases spanning the gap. The CDR3 has 13 amino acids. CDR3 loop: CAISGGQNTEAFF. The CDR3 DNA sequence: TGTGCCATCAGTGGGGGCCAGAACACTGAAGCTTTCTTT.

The V gene is TRBV4-1, the J gene TRBJ2-2; 7 bases match TRBD1. The CDR3 is made up of 15 amino acids. From germline, CDR1 is MGHRA and CDR2 YSYEKL. V dropped 2 bases and J dropped 2; count of bases not matched to a gene: 2. The CDR3: CASSQRQGNTGELFF. The CDR3 DNA reads TGCGCCAGCAGCCAACGACAGGGAAACACCGGGGAGCTGTTTTTT.

The gene calls are TRBV6-5 and TRBJ2-7; 9 bases are shared with TRBD1. This CDR3 comprises 14 residues. Germline V gives CDR1 MNHEY, CDR2 SVGAGI. Germline trimming cut 6 bases from V and 5 bases from J; bases unmatched to any gene: 8. The CDR3 nucleotides read TGTGCCAGCAGACCCACGGACAGGGGACACGAGCAGTACTTC. It specifies CASRPTDRGHEQYF.

The V gene is TRBV29-1, the J gene TRBJ1-1, with D maybe TRBD1 (5 bases). V lost 4 bases to trimming and J lost 4 bases, with 10 bases between them. CDR1 and CDR2 (germline): SQVTM, ANQGSEA. The length of the CDR3 is 12 residues. The CDR3 protein is CSVAGVGTEAFF. CDR3 coding DNA: TGCAGCGTTGCGGGGGTTGGCACTGAAGCTTTCTTT.

The genes are TRBV19 and TRBJ2-2, with D tentatively TRBD2 (6 bases). Trimming took off 7 bases at V and 2 bases at J, with 11 bases between the two ends. Germline CDR1 and CDR2: LNHDA and SQIVND (reference sequence). The CDR3 extends over 14 amino acids. CDR3 loop: CASKNGGNTGELFF. The DNA of the CDR3 is TGTGCCAGTAAAAACGGGGGTAACACCGGGGAGCTGTTTTTT.

This sequence joins TRBV5-5 and TRBJ1-4; no definite D call. Germline CDR1 SGHKS, CDR2 YYEKEE (reference sequence). This CDR3 comprises 16 residues. Between the trimmed V and J ends, which lost 0 bases and 2 bases, there was a span of 11 bases. CDR3 nucleotides: TGTGCCAGCAGCTTGGTGGCAAGTCAGACTAATGAAAAACTGTTTTTT. Translated, it gives CASSLVASQTNEKLFF.

The V gene is TRBV11-3, the J gene TRBJ2-3, with 13 positions matching TRBD2. The CDR3 extends over 13 amino acids. The V and J ends lost 5 bases and 9 bases, in that order; junction bases with no gene match: 2. The germline gives CDR1 SGHNT, CDR2 YENEEA. For the CDR3, the DNA is TGTGCCAGCAGCCAACTAGCGGGGGGGACGCAGTATTTT. This sequence encodes CASSQLAGGTQYF.

This clone came up once. The genes are TRBV15 and TRBJ1-1; no definite D call. This CDR3 comprises 16 residues. Looked up from germline, CDR1 is LNHNV and CDR2 is YYDKDF (reference sequence). Trimming removed 3 bases at V and 0 bases at J, with 14 bases between. Written as DNA, the CDR3 is TGTGCCACCAGCAGTCCCCCTGCGCGGGTGAACACTGAAGCTTTCTTT. This codes for CATSSPPARVNTEAFF. The full variable domain, completed using reference TRBV15 and TRBJ1-1, is DAMVIQNPRYQVTQFGKPVTLSCSQTLNHNVMYWYQQKSSQAPKLLFHYYDKDFNNEADTPDNFQSRRPNTSFCFLDIRSPGLGDTAMYLCATSSPPARVNTEAFFGQGTRLTVV.